This T cell receptor (beta chain) was sequenced in a study of beta chain features in type 1 diabetes. Study-wide findings and caveats: For type 1 diabetes patients, VDJ junctions showed fewer insertions and more deletions. Among patients, naive, central memory and Treg TCRB repertoires appeared more similar than among healthy donors.

The study reverse transcribed the entire isolated RNA, so it sequenced expressed TCRB transcripts. Using immunoSEQ multiplex PCR, the repertoire was profiled, and TCRdb retains in-frame clones only, with some absent. The sample comprises roughly 300,000 clones, less than 15% of which are singletons, and approximately 7% rests with the top ten. Points on this clone: No antigen is known for it.

The germline V gene encodes CDR1 MNHEY and CDR2 SVGAGI. V lost 7 bases and J lost 7, with 20 bases in between. CDR3 length equals 15 residues. The chain joins TRBV6-5 to TRBJ2-1; a weak D match, TRBD2 (6 bases). The TCR sequence derives from a man aged 25 to 45 in good health. The sequenced material came from central memory CD4+ T cells from blood. The CDR3 region is CASNAGGVMGNEQFF. CDR3 sequence (DNA): TGTGCCAGCAACGCCGGAGGGGTAATGGGAAATGAGCAGTTCTTC.